The subject of this entry is one TCR beta chain. TCRdb reprocessed the 5' RACE reads with MiXCR, giving one entry per CDR3 protein. The sample includes 300,000 to 350,000 distinct CDR3 sequences, approximately 13% seen only once; the top ten take 7.2%. These data come from a study of identical twins. CDR3 size: 15 residues. Germline lookup yields CDR1 LGHNA and CDR2 YNFKEQ. The V segment lost 5 bases and the J segment 3 bases; nucleotides outside the gene matches: 7. These records were also assigned to another study, of yellow fever vaccine responses in identical twins.

The receptor was derived from a woman between 18 and 30 years old in good health. The chain couples TRBV4-2 to TRBJ1-1, with 9 bases that match TRBD1. Source material: CD8+ T cells sorted from blood. CDR3 in amino acids: CASSGRDRGDTEAFF. The CDR3 nucleotides are TGTGCCAGCAGCGGTCGCGACAGGGGGGACACTGAAGCTTTCTTT.